This is a list of T cell receptor beta chains from one sample in a study of T cell responses to AZD1222 COVID-19 vaccine. Generated by immunoSEQ multiplex PCR, the TCRdb table keeps only in-frame clones and is missing some. The data contain under 200,000 clones, roughly 90% of them singletons. The sample here was peripheral blood, taken on day 0 of AZD1222 vaccination. Receptors were obtained from an adult in good health. Each CDR3 is given with its conserved first and last residue. A D gene is named only where the DNA matches it firmly. Not all rows give a size; the values are once, few, many and, for expanded clones, a class.

J,D,V,size,CDR3,DNA
TRBJ2-1,-,TRBV5-1,-,CASSLLAVHENNEQFF,TGCGCCAGCAGCCTTCTCGCGGTCCATGAGAACAATGAGCAGTTCTTC
TRBJ1-1,TRBD1,TRBV28,-,CASSLGTGFTEAFF,TGTGCCAGCAGTTTAGGGACAGGGTTCACTGAAGCTTTCTTT
TRBJ1-2,-,TRBV5-5,-,CASSSRGGYTF,TGTGCCAGCAGCTCCAGGGGTGGCTACACCTTC
TRBJ1-4,-,TRBV28,few,CASSLTTGNEKLFF,TGTGCCAGCAGTTTGACGACTGGTAATGAAAAACTGTTTTTT
TRBJ1-2,TRBD1,TRBV2,-,CASNLDREPYGYTF,TGTGCCAGCAACCTAGACAGGGAGCCCTATGGCTACACCTTC
TRBJ1-5,-,TRBV19,-,CASSIGNQPQHF,TGTGCCAGTAGTATCGGCAATCAGCCCCAGCATTTT
TRBJ2-2,-,TRBV13,-,CASQDPTLGGNTGELFF,TGTGCCAGCCAGGACCCTACTCTAGGCGGAAACACCGGGGAGCTGTTTTTT
TRBJ2-3,-,TRBV5-1,-,CASSGDFTDTQYF,TGCGCCAGCAGCGGCGACTTCACAGATACGCAGTATTTT
TRBJ2-1,-,TRBV7-2,-,CASSFLARDNEQFF,TGTGCCAGCAGCTTCCTTGCTCGGGACAATGAGCAGTTCTTC
TRBJ1-1,-,TRBV28,-,CASSRGGPGFTEAFF,TGTGCCAGCAGTCGCGGGGGGCCAGGGTTTACTGAAGCTTTCTTT
TRBJ1-6,-,TRBV10-3,few,CAISSGGAYNSPLHF,TGTGCCATCTCGTCGGGGGGCGCCTATAATTCACCCCTCCACTTT
TRBJ1-3,-,TRBV13,-,CASSARKGNTIYF,TGTGCCAGCAGCGCCCGAAAGGGGAACACCATATATTTT
TRBJ1-3,-,TRBV15,once,CATSPRTFRDTIYF,TGTGCCACCAGCCCGCGGACTTTTCGGGACACCATATATTTT
TRBJ2-2,TRBD2,TRBV25-1,few,CASSPRLAGPTGELFF,TGTGCCAGCAGTCCTCGCCTAGCGGGACCCACCGGGGAGCTGTTTTTT
TRBJ1-2,-,TRBV28,-,CASSFPGGASGYTF,TGTGCCAGCAGTTTCCCCGGGGGCGCTTCGGGCTACACCTTC
TRBJ1-1,-,TRBV15,-,CATSSLDAAFF,TGTGCCACCAGCTCCTTGGATGCAGCTTTCTTT
TRBJ2-1,-,TRBV19,-,CASSNQGRNEQFF,TGTGCCAGTAGTAACCAGGGGCGCAATGAGCAGTTCTTC
TRBJ2-7,-,TRBV7-2,-,CASRDLFSYEQYF,TGTGCCAGCAGGGACCTCTTTTCTTACGAGCAGTACTTC
TRBJ1-2,-,TRBV7-2,-,CASSLQGNGGGNGYTF,TGTGCCAGCAGCTTACAGGGAAACGGCGGAGGGAATGGCTACACCTTC
TRBJ2-3,TRBD2,TRBV6-2/TRBV6-3,-,CASSLAGEGTQYF,TGTGCCAGCAGTCTAGCGGGAGAAGGTACGCAGTATTTT
TRBJ2-3,-,TRBV27,-,CASSLWGDTQYF,TGTGCCAGCAGTTTATGGGGAGATACGCAGTATTTT
TRBJ1-4,-,TRBV6-5,once,CASSYGGRVEKLFF,TGTGCCAGCAGTTATGGGGGTAGGGTTGAAAAACTGTTTTTT
TRBJ2-1,TRBD1,TRBV3-1/TRBV3-2,-,CASSQDRPRDRDNEQFF,TGTGCCAGCAGCCAAGATCGGCCCCGGGACAGAGATAATGAGCAGTTCTTC
TRBJ1-2,TRBD1,TRBV6-2/TRBV6-3,few,CASSRGGLNYGYTF,TGTGCCAGCAGCAGGGGGGGACTCAACTATGGCTACACCTTC
TRBJ1-5,-,TRBV27,-,CASSLVTPGSNQPQHF,TGTGCCAGCAGTTTAGTAACCCCGGGAAGCAATCAGCCCCAGCATTTT
TRBJ1-5,-,TRBV5-4,few,CASSLGGGNQPQHF,TGTGCCAGCAGCTTAGGAGGTGGGAATCAGCCCCAGCATTTT
TRBJ1-5,-,TRBV7-8,-,CASSLGGSYNQPQHF,TGTGCCAGCAGCTTAGGAGGCAGCTACAATCAGCCCCAGCATTTT
TRBJ2-7,TRBD2,TRBV2,-,CATHPTSGSSEQYF,TGTGCCACTCACCCGACTAGCGGGAGTAGTGAGCAGTACTTC
TRBJ1-1,TRBD1,TRBV28,-,CASRGPGQGEAFF,TGTGCCAGCCGAGGGCCGGGACAGGGGGAAGCTTTCTTT
TRBJ1-5,-,TRBV16,-,CASSQLVGGFGQPQHF,TGTGCCAGCAGCCAATTAGTGGGGGGGTTCGGTCAGCCCCAGCATTTT
TRBJ2-7,-,TRBV30,-,CAWSVVGRNYEQYF,TGTGCCTGGAGTGTAGTCGGACGTAACTACGAGCAGTACTTC
TRBJ2-5,-,TRBV6-2/TRBV6-3,-,CASSYQSELETQYF,TGTGCCAGCAGTTACCAGTCCGAGCTGGAGACCCAGTACTTC
TRBJ2-7,TRBD2,TRBV4-2,-,CASSQASGGTYEQYF,TGTGCCAGCAGCCAAGCTAGCGGGGGGACCTACGAGCAGTACTTC
TRBJ2-7,TRBD1,TRBV11-1,-,CASSFGQDSYEQYF,TGTGCCAGCAGTTTTGGACAGGACTCCTACGAGCAGTACTTC
TRBJ1-1,-,TRBV2,once,CASSELSLGKEAEAFF,TGTGCCAGCAGTGAATTATCCTTGGGGAAGGAGGCTGAAGCTTTCTTT
TRBJ1-4,-,TRBV15,-,CATSRSFTTNEKLFF,TGTGCCACCAGCAGATCCTTCACAACTAATGAAAAACTGTTTTTT
TRBJ2-7,TRBD1,TRBV27,-,CASSYQDRVGIEQYF,TGTGCCAGCAGCTACCAAGACAGGGTGGGCATCGAGCAGTACTTC
TRBJ1-4,TRBD1,TRBV28,once,CASSSGTGEVPNEKLFF,TGTGCCAGCAGTTCCGGGACAGGGGAAGTCCCTAATGAAAAACTGTTTTTT
TRBJ1-1,TRBD1,TRBV2,-,CASRYDRGNTEAFF,TGTGCCAGCAGGTACGACAGGGGGAACACTGAAGCTTTCTTT
TRBJ1-1,-,TRBV7-9,-,CASSLAREDTEAFF,TGTGCCAGCAGCTTAGCGAGGGAGGACACTGAAGCTTTCTTT
TRBJ1-4,-,TRBV2,-,CASSEGKLFF,TGTGCCAGCAGTGAGGGGAAACTGTTTTTT
TRBJ1-2,-,TRBV27,-,CASSVSGPRSYGYTF,TGTGCCAGCAGTGTGTCCGGACCTCGGAGCTATGGCTACACCTTC